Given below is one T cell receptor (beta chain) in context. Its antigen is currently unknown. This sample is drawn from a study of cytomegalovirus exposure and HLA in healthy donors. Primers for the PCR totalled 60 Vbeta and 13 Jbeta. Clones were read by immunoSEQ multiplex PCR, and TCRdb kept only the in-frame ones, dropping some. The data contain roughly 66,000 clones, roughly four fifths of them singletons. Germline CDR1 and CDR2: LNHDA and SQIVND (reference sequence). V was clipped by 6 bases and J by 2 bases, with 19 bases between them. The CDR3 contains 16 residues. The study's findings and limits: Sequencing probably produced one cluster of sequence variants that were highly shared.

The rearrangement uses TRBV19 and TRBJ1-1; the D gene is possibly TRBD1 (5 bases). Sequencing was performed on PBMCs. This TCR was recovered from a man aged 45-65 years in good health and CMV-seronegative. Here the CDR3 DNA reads TGTGCCAGTAGCGGTTCAGGGTGGAGCTATAACACTGAAGCTTTCTTT. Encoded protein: CASSGSGWSYNTEAFF.